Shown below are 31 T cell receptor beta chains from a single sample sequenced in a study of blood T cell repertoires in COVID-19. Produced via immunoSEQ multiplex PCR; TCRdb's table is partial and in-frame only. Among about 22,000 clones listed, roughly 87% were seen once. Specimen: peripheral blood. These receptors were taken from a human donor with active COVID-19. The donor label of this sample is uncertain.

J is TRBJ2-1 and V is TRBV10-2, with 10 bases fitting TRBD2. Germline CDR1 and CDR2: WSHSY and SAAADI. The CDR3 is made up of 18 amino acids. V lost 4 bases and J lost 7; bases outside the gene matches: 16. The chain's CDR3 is CASSASWALAGERNEQFF. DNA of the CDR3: TGCGCCAGCAGTGCATCGTGGGCCCTAGCGGGGGAAAGGAATGAGCAGTTCTTC.

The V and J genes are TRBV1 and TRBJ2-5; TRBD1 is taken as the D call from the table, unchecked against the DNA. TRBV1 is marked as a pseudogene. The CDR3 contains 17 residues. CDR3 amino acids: CTSSQDLGRGDKETQYF. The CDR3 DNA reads TGCACCAGCAGCCAAGATCTGGGGCGCGGAGATAAAGAGACCCAGTACTTC.

In nucleotides, the CDR3 is TGCGCCAGCAGCTTGGGACAGGGGGTCGATGGCTACACCTTC. This translates into CASSLGQGVDGYTF. V gene TRBV5-1 combines with J gene TRBJ1-2; 9 bases line up with TRBD1. The germline V gene encodes CDR1 SGHRS and CDR2 YFSETQ. Trimming at V came to 0 bases and at J to 6 bases, leaving 3 bases not matched to a gene. The CDR3 has 14 residues.

The CDR3 DNA sequence: TGCGCCAGCAGCCAAGATGCCTCGGTCTCCTACGAGCAGTACTTC. Its protein product is CASSQDASVSYEQYF. This sequence joins TRBV4-1 and TRBJ2-7; unclear D gene. Germline V CDR1 and CDR2: MGHRA, YSYEKL. CDR3 length: 15 amino acids. The germline V and J ends were trimmed by 0 bases and 0 bases, with 9 bases remaining between them.

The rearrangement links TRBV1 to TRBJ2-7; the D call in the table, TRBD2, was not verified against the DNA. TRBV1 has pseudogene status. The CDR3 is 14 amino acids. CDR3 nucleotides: TGCACCAGCAGTCTACTAGCGGGAGACAACGAGCAGTACTTC. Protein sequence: CTSSLLAGDNEQYF.

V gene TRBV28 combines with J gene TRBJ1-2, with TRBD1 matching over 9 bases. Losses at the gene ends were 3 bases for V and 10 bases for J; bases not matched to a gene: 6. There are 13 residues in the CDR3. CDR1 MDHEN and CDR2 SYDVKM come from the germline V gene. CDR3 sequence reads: CASSLGTGYTYTF. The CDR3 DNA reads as TGTGCCAGCAGTTTGGGGACAGGGTATACCTACACCTTC.

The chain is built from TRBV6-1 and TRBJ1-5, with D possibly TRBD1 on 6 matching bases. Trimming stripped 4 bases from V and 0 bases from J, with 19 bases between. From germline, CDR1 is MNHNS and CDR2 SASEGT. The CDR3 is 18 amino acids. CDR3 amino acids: CASSALRNRVNSNQPQHF. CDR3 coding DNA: TGTGCCAGCAGTGCCCTGAGGAACAGGGTCAATAGCAATCAGCCCCAGCATTTT.

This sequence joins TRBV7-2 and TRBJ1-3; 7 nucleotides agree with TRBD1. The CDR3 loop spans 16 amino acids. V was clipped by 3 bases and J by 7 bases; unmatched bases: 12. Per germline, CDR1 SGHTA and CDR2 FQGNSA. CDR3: CASSFGQATLGNTIYF. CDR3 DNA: TGTGCCAGCAGCTTTGGACAGGCCACATTGGGGAACACCATATATTTT.

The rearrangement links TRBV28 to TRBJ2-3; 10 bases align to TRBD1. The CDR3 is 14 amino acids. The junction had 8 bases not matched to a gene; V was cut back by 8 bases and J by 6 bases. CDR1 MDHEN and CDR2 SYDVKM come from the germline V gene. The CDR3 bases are TGTGCCAGCGGGGGGACAGGGGCGACTGATACGCAGTATTTT. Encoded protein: CASGGTGATDTQYF.

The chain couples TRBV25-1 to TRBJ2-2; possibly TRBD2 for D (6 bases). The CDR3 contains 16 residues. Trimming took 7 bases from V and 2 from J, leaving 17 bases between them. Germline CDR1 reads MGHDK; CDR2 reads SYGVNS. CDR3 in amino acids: CASIGGWAANTGELFF. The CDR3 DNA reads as TGTGCCAGCATCGGAGGGTGGGCAGCCAACACCGGGGAGCTGTTTTTT.

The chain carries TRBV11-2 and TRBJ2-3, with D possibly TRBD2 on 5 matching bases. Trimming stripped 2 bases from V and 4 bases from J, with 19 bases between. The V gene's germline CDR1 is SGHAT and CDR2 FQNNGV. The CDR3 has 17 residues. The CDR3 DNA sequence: TGTGCCAGCAGCTTAACGTCACTAGTAAAGCCCCCAGATACGCAGTATTTT. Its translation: CASSLTSLVKPPDTQYF.

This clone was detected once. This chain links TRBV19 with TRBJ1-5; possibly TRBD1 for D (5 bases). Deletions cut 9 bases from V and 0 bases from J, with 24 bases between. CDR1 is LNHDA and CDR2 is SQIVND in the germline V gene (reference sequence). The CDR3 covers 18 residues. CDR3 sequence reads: CASTGRGGPSYSNQPQHF. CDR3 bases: TGTGCCAGCACTGGGCGGGGGGGTCCCTCGTATAGCAATCAGCCCCAGCATTTT.

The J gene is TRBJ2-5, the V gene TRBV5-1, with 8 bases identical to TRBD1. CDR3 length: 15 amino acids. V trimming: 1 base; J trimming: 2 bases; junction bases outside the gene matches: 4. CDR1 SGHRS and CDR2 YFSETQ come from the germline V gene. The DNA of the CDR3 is TGCGCCAGCAGCTTGATGGGACAGGATCAAGAGACCCAGTACTTC. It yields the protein CASSLMGQDQETQYF.

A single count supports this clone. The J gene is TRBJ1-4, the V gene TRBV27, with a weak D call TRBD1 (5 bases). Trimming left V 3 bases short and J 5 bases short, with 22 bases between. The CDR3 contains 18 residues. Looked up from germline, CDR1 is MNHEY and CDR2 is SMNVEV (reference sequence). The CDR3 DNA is TGTGCCAGCAGTTTTTATCCTGCTGGGGCCACGTCAAATGAAAAACTGTTTTTT. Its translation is CASSFYPAGATSNEKLFF.

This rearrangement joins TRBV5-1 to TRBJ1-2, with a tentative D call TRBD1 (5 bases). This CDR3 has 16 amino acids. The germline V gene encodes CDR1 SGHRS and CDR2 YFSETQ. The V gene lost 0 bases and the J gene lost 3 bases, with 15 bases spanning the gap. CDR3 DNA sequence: TGCGCCAGCAGCTTGGTCTCAGGGATTCACTACTATGGCTACACCTTC. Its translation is CASSLVSGIHYYGYTF.

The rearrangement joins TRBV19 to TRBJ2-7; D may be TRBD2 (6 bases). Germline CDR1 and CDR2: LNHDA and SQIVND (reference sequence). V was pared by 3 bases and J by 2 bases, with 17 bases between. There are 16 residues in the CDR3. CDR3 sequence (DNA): TGTGCCAGTAGTATCGCGGGCGGGGCCCCAACCTACGAGCAGTACTTC. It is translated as CASSIAGGAPTYEQYF. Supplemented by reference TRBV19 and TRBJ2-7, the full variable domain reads DGGITQSPKYLFRKEGQNVTLSCEQNLNHDAMYWYRQDPGQGLRLIYYSQIVNDFQKGDIAEGYSVSREKKESFPLTVTSAQKNPTAFYLCASSIAGGAPTYEQYFGPGTRLTVT.

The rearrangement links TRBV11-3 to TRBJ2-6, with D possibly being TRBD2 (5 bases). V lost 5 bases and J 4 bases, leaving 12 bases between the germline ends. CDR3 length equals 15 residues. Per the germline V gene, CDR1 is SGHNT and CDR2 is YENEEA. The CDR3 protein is CASSPEALGANVLTF. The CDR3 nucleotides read TGTGCCAGCAGCCCGGAGGCACTGGGGGCCAACGTCCTGACTTTC. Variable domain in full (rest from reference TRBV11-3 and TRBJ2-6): EAGVVQSPRYKIIEKKQPVAFWCNPISGHNTLYWYLQNLGQGPELLIRYENEEAVDDSQLPKDRFSAERLKGVDSTLKIQPAELGDSAVYLCASSPEALGANVLTFGAGSRLTVL.

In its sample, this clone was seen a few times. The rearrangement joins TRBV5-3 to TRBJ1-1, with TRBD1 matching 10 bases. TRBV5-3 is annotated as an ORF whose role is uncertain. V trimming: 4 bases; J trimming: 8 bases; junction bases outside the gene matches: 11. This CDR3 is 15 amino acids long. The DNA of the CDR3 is TGTGCCAGAAGCCTATCGGGACAGGGGCCGGCGGAAGCTTTCTTT. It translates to CARSLSGQGPAEAFF.

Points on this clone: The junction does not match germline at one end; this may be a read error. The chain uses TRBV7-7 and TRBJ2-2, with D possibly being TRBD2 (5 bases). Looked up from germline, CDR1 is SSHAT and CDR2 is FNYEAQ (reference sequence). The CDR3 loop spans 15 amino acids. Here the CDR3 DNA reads TGTGCTAGCAGCCGAACAAGCGGAAGAACCGGGGAGCTGTTTTTT. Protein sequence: CASSRTSGRTGELFF.

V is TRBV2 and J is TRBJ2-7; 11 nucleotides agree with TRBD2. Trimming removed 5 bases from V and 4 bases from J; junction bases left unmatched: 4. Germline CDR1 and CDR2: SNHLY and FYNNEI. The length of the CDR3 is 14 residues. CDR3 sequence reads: CASSLAGGPYEQYF. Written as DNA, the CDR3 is TGTGCCAGCAGTTTAGCGGGAGGGCCGTACGAGCAGTACTTC. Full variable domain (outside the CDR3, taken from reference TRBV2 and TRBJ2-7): EPEVTQTPSHQVTQMGQEVILRCVPISNHLYFYWYRQILGQKVEFLVSFYNNEISEKSEIFDDQFSVERPDGSNFTLKIRSTKLEDSAMYFCASSLAGGPYEQYFGPGTRLTVT.

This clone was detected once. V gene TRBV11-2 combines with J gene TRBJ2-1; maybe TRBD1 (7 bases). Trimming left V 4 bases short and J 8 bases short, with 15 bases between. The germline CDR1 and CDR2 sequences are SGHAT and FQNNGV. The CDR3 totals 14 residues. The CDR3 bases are TGTGCCAGCAGCTCTTCTGGAGGGGGCTATGAGCAGTTCTTC. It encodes CASSSSGGGYEQFF.

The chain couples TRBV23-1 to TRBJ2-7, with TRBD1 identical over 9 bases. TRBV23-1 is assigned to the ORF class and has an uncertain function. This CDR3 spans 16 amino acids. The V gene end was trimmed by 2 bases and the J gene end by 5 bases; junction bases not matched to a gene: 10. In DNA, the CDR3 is TGCGCCAGCAGTCAAGGGACAGGGAGGGAGCGTCACGAGCAGTACTTC. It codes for CASSQGTGRERHEQYF.

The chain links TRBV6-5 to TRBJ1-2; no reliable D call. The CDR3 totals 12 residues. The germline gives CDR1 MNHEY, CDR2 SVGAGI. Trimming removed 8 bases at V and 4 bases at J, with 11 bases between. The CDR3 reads CASSDIVYGYTF. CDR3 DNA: TGTGCCAGCTCTGACATAGTCTATGGCTACACCTTC.

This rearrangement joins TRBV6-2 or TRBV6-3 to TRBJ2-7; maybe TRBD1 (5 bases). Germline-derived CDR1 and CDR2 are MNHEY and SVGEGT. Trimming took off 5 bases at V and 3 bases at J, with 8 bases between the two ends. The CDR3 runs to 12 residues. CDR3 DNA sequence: TGTGCCAGCAGTGAGACAGACTACGAGCAGTACTTC. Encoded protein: CASSETDYEQYF.

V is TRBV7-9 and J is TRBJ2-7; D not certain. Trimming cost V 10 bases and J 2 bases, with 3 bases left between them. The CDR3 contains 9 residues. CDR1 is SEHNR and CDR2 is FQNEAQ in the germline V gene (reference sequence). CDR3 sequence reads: CAITYEQYF. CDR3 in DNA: TGTGCCATCACCTACGAGCAGTACTTC.

The CDR3 protein is CSAGQPYEQYF. In nucleotides, the CDR3 is TGCAGCGCGGGACAGCCCTACGAGCAGTACTTC. The chain uses TRBV29-1 and TRBJ2-7, with 7 nucleotides matching TRBD1. Germline CDR1 is SQVTM and CDR2 is ANQGSEA. The CDR3 runs 11 residues. Unmatched junction bases numbered 2, after V lost 7 bases and J lost 2 bases.

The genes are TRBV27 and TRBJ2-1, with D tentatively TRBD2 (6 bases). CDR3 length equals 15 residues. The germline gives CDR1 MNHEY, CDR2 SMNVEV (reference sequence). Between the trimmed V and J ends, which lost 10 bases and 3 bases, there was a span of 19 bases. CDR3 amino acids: CATGRSPGGYNEQFF. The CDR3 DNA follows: TGTGCCACCGGCCGCAGTCCCGGGGGCTACAATGAGCAGTTCTTC.

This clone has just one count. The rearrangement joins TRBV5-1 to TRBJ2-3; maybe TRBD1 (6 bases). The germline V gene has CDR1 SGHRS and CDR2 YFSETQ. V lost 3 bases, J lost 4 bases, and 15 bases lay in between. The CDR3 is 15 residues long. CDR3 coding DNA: TGCGCCAGCAGCTCGGTTCTACAGGGTGCAGATACGCAGTATTTT. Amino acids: CASSSVLQGADTQYF.

CDR3 loop: CASSLELTSGAYNEQFF. Written as DNA, the CDR3 is TGTGCCAGCAGCTTAGAACTGACTAGCGGGGCCTACAATGAGCAGTTCTTC. The chain recombines TRBV7-9 with TRBJ2-1; 11 nucleotides align to TRBD2. The CDR3 covers 17 residues. Looked up from germline, CDR1 is SEHNR and CDR2 is FQNEAQ (reference sequence). The V gene end was trimmed by 1 base and the J gene end by 2 bases; junction bases not matched to a gene: 4.

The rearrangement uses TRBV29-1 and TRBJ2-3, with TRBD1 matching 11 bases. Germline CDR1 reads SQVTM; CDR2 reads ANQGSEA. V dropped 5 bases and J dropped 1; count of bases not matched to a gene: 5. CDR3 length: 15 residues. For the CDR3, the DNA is TGCAGCGTTACTCCGGGACAGGGGGGCACAGATACGCAGTATTTT. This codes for CSVTPGQGGTDTQYF.

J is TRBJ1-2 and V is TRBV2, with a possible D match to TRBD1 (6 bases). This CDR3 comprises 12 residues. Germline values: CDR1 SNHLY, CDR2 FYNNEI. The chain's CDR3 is CVDGDIIFGYTF. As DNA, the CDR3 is TGTGTCGATGGGGACATAATTTTTGGCTACACCTTC.